The T cell receptor beta chain under discussion was sequenced for a study of T cells in Graves' hyperthyroidism and ophthalmopathy. Broader study findings: Appearing also in blood were most of the thyroid clonotypes expanded above 0.001.

RNA transcripts were the template for amplifying TCR beta CDR3 regions. The HTBI set primed first-round TCR CDR3 RT-PCR. TCRdb redid the calling of the multiplex PCR reads with MiXCR, one entry per CDR3 protein. This table has about 570,000 distinct CDR3 sequences, 46% appearing once. Patients with uncontrolled infections, other autoimmune diseases, pregnancy or lactation were excluded. V gave up 6 bases and J gave up 8 bases, with 19 bases separating them. CDR1 and CDR2 from the germline V gene are SGHTA and FQGNSA. The CDR3 extends over 14 amino acids. This clonotype was seen at least ten times. The target antigen is unknown.

Source material: peripheral blood or thyroid tissue (not recorded which). The clonotype originates from an adult woman with Graves' disease, either hyperthyroidism or ophthalmopathy (not recorded which). The genes are TRBV7-2 and TRBJ1-2; D is unclear. CDR3 in amino acids: CASSLNLQGPGYTF. In DNA form, the CDR3 reads TGTGCCAGCAGTCTCAACTTACAAGGACCAGGCTACACCTTC.